This is a list of T cell receptor beta chains from one sample in a study of shared clonotypes between healthy human individuals. Produced via immunoSEQ multiplex PCR; TCRdb's table is partial and in-frame only. Of about 490,000 clones listed, roughly 85% are singletons. The sequenced sample consisted of PBMCs. The receptors originated from a woman between 40 and 55 years old in good health. Some clones in this sample may be carry-over from other donors' samples. CDR3s include the opening cysteine and the closing phenylalanine or tryptophan. The D gene is left open where the match is weak. Only part of the rows carry a size: once, few, many, or a class if the clone is expanded.

>TRBV5-1|TRBJ1-5|-|-
CASSLVPDPSNQPQHF
TGCGCCAGCAGCTTGGTTCCAGACCCTAGCAATCAGCCCCAGCATTTT
>TRBV19|TRBJ2-1|-|TRBD2
CASSSPGLVNEQFF
TGTGCCAGTAGTTCGCCCGGACTAGTCAATGAGCAGTTCTTC
>TRBV28|TRBJ2-1|-|-
CASSLPQGQIF
TGTGCCAGCAGTTTACCACAGGGCCAGATCTTC
>TRBV27|TRBJ1-3|few|-
CASSSMTGYGNTIYF
TGTGCCAGCAGTTCAATGACAGGTTACGGAAACACCATATATTTT
>TRBV28|TRBJ1-1|-|-
CASSQSRGTEAFF
TGTGCCAGCAGTCAGAGCCGGGGGACTGAAGCTTTCTTT
>TRBV2|TRBJ1-2|-|-
CASSPPGGYTF
TGTGCAAGCAGCCCGCCCGGTGGCTACACCTTC
>TRBV2|TRBJ1-5|few|TRBD1
CASRDRGYQPQHF
TGTGCCAGCAGAGACAGGGGGTATCAGCCCCAGCATTTT
>TRBV11-2|TRBJ1-2|-|-
CASSQRFQRWYGYTF
TGTGCCAGCAGCCAGAGGTTCCAGCGCTGGTATGGCTACACCTTC
>TRBV6-4|TRBJ1-1|-|TRBD1
CASSYDREGEAFF
TGTGCCAGCAGTTATGACAGGGAGGGGGAAGCTTTCTTT
>TRBV2|TRBJ2-3|-|TRBD2
CASSESGIRTDTQYF
TGTGCCAGCAGTGAGAGCGGGATCAGGACAGATACGCAGTATTTT
>TRBV28|TRBJ1-4|-|TRBD1
CASSPPWTGVGKLFF
TGTGCCAGCAGTCCCCCCTGGACAGGGGTAGGAAAACTGTTTTTT
>TRBV5-1|TRBJ2-7|-|-
CASRRPEEQYF
TGCGCCAGCCGACGGCCAGAGGAGCAGTACTTC
>TRBV11-2|TRBJ2-5|-|-
CASSLLGTAGSETQYF
TGTGCCAGCAGCTTACTCGGGACTGCGGGGTCGGAGACCCAGTACTTC
>TRBV7-8|TRBJ2-7|-|-
CASSPRVRGREEQYF
TGTGCCAGCAGCCCCAGGGTTCGGGGTCGGGAAGAGCAGTACTTC
>TRBV29-1|TRBJ1-4|-|-
CSASGRGREKLFF
TGCAGCGCTTCGGGCAGGGGAAGAGAAAAACTGTTTTTT
>TRBV5-1|TRBJ2-3|-|TRBD2
CASSLGTSGRPDTQYF
TGCGCCAGCAGCTTGGGGACTAGCGGGAGGCCAGATACGCAGTATTTT
>TRBV7-2|TRBJ2-5|-|TRBD2
CASRTGLAGVETQYF
TGTGCCAGCAGAACGGGACTAGCGGGAGTTGAGACCCAGTACTTC
>TRBV5-4|TRBJ1-3|-|-
CASSLDQGSGNTIYF
TGTGCCAGCAGCTTGGATCAGGGGTCTGGAAACACCATATATTTT
>TRBV30|TRBJ1-6|-|TRBD1
CAWSAINRGRGNPPLHF
TGTGCCTGGAGTGCGATTAACAGGGGGCGAGGTAATCCACCCCTCCACTTT
>TRBV30|TRBJ2-5|-|-
CAWRRGLQYQETQYF
TGTGCCTGGAGGAGGGGCTTACAGTACCAAGAGACCCAGTACTTC
>TRBV18|TRBJ2-2|-|-
CASSKFEADVNTGELFF
TGTGCCAGCTCAAAGTTCGAGGCAGATGTCAACACCGGGGAGCTGTTTTTT
>TRBV9|TRBJ1-2|-|TRBD1
CASSVGSGQGYGYTF
TGTGCCAGCAGCGTAGGTTCCGGACAGGGCTATGGCTACACCTTC
>TRBV5-1|TRBJ2-1|once|TRBD2
CASSLARGGSSYNEQFF
TGCGCCAGCAGCTTGGCAAGGGGCGGGAGTTCCTACAATGAGCAGTTCTTC
>TRBV19|TRBJ1-4|few|TRBD1
CASSIERRGQLFF
TGTGCCAGTAGTATAGAGAGAAGGGGGCAACTGTTTTTT
>TRBV5-1|TRBJ1-1|few|-
CASSFWGLGEAFF
TGCGCCAGCAGCTTTTGGGGACTCGGTGAAGCTTTCTTT
>TRBV7-9|TRBJ1-4|-|-
CASRPRENEKLFF
TGTGCCAGCAGGCCAAGAGAAAATGAAAAACTGTTTTTT
>TRBV28|TRBJ2-7|-|TRBD1
CATARDRVAEQYF
TGTGCCACAGCCCGAGACAGGGTTGCCGAGCAGTACTTC
>TRBV7-6|TRBJ2-5|-|TRBD2
CASSHLLAGGPETQYF
TGTGCCAGCAGCCATCTGTTGGCGGGAGGGCCTGAGACCCAGTACTTC
>TRBV30|TRBJ2-1|few|TRBD2
CAWARSGRAGEQFF
TGTGCCTGGGCCCGGAGCGGGAGGGCCGGTGAGCAGTTCTTC
>TRBV4-1|TRBJ1-1|-|TRBD1
CASSRRDRAPEVTEAFF
TGCGCCAGCAGCCGACGGGACAGGGCCCCCGAGGTCACTGAAGCTTTCTTT
>TRBV6-5|TRBJ2-5|once|TRBD2
CASSYRAGGGRETQYF
TGTGCCAGCAGTTATAGGGCGGGAGGTGGGAGGGAGACCCAGTACTTC
>TRBV19|TRBJ2-2|-|-
CASFWGSGELFF
TGTGCCAGTTTTTGGGGTTCCGGGGAGCTGTTTTTT
>TRBV9|TRBJ2-2|-|TRBD2
CASSVSGTNTGELFF
TGTGCCAGCAGCGTCAGCGGGACCAACACCGGGGAGCTGTTTTTT
>TRBV5-1|TRBJ2-1|-|TRBD2
CASSRNELAPGGEQFF
TGCGCCAGCAGCCGGAACGAACTAGCGCCGGGTGGTGAGCAGTTCTTC
>TRBV29-1|TRBJ2-5|-|TRBD2
CSVESGYGREWGIHQETQYF
TGCAGCGTTGAGAGTGGTTACGGGAGGGAGTGGGGTATTCACCAAGAGACCCAGTACTTC
>TRBV15|TRBJ2-7|-|-
CATSLRQGGSYEQYF
TGTGCCACCAGCTTACGACAGGGAGGTTCCTACGAGCAGTACTTC
>TRBV2|TRBJ1-5|few|TRBD1
CASSDRTGDQPQHF
TGTGCCAGCAGTGATCGGACAGGGGATCAGCCCCAGCATTTT
>TRBV28|TRBJ2-2|-|-
CASRTPAGNTGELFF
TGTGCCAGCAGGACCCCCGCGGGGAACACCGGGGAGCTGTTTTTT
>TRBV9|TRBJ1-5|-|-
CASSPGSTVNQPQHF
TGTGCCAGCAGCCCCGGTTCGACAGTGAATCAGCCCCAGCATTTT
>TRBV2|TRBJ2-1|-|-
CASSDSGPYNEQFF
TGTGCCAGCAGTGATAGCGGCCCCTACAATGAGCAGTTCTTC
>TRBV5-1|TRBJ2-2|-|-
CASSSSGTTNTGELFF
TGCGCCAGCAGCAGCTCCGGGACCACGAACACCGGGGAGCTGTTTTTT
>TRBV6-5|TRBJ2-2|-|-
CASSYVPYTGELFF
TGTGCCAGCAGTTACGTACCTTATACCGGGGAGCTGTTTTTT
>TRBV29-1|TRBJ2-7|-|-
CSVVVRQGSPYEQYF
TGCAGCGTTGTCGTTCGGCAGGGGAGCCCCTACGAGCAGTACTTC
>TRBV7-3|TRBJ2-7|-|-
CASSLIWAGGNYEQYF
TGTGCCAGCAGCTTAATTTGGGCAGGGGGGAATTACGAGCAGTACTTC
>TRBV21-1|TRBJ2-5|-|-
CATRRKQGAGETQYF
TGTGCCACCCGCAGGAAACAGGGGGCCGGGGAGACCCAGTACTTC
>TRBV4-2|TRBJ1-5|few|-
CASSQVRGGGNQPQHF
TGTGCCAGCAGCCAAGTAAGGGGCGGGGGCAATCAGCCCCAGCATTTT
>TRBV5-1|TRBJ2-7|-|-
CASSLAPGQQYF
TGCGCCAGCAGCTTGGCGCCAGGGCAGCAGTACTTC
>TRBV6-5|TRBJ2-5|-|-
CASSYSAQETQYF
TGTGCCAGCAGTTACTCAGCCCAAGAGACCCAGTACTTC
>TRBV2|TRBJ1-4|-|-
CASRQGPGYEKLFF
TGTGCCAGCCGCCAGGGGCCGGGATATGAAAAACTGTTTTTT
>TRBV5-1|TRBJ2-3|few|TRBD2
CASSRRLASSTDTQYF
TGCGCCAGCAGCCGTCGACTAGCGTCTAGCACAGATACGCAGTATTTT